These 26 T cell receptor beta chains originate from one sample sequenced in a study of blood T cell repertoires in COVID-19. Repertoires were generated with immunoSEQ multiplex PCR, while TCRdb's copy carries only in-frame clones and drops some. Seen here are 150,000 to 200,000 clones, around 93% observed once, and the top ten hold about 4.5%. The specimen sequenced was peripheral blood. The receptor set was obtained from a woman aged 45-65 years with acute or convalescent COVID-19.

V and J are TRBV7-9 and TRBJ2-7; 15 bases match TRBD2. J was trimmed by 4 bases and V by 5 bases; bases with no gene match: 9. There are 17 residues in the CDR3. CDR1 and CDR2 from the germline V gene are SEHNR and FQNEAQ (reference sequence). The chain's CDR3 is CASSPAGTSGGNYEQYF. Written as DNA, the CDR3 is TGTGCCAGCAGCCCCGCGGGGACTAGCGGGGGGAATTACGAGCAGTACTTC.

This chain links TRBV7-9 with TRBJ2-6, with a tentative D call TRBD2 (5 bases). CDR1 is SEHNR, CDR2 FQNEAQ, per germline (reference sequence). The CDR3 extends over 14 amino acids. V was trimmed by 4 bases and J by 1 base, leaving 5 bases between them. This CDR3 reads CASSWESGANVLTF. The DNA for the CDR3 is TGTGCCAGCAGCTGGGAGTCTGGGGCCAACGTCCTGACTTTC.

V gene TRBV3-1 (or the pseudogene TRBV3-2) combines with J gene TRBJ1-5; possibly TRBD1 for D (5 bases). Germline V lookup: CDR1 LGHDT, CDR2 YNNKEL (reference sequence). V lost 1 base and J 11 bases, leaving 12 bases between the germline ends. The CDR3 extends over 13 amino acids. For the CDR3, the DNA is TGTGCCAGCAGCCAAGGAAGGGGTACGTCCCAGCATTTT. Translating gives CASSQGRGTSQHF.

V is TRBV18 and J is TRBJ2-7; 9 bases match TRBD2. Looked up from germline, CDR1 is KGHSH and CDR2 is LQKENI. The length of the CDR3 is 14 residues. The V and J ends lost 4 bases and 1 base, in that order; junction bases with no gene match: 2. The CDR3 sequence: CASSLAGESYEQYF. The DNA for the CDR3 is TGTGCCAGCTCACTAGCGGGAGAGTCCTACGAGCAGTACTTC. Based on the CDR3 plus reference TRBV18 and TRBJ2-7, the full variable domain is NAGVMQNPRHLVRRRGQEARLRCSPMKGHSHVYWYRQLPEEGLKFMVYLQKENIIDESGMPKERFSAEFPKEGPSILRIQQVVRGDSAAYFCASSLAGESYEQYFGPGTRLTVT.

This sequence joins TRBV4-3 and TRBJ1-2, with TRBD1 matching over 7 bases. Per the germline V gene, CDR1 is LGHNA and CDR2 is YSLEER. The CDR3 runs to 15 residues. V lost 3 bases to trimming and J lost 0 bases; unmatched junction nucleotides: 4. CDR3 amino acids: CASSQDRQANYGYTF. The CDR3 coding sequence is TGCGCCAGCAGCCAGGACAGGCAAGCTAACTATGGCTACACCTTC.

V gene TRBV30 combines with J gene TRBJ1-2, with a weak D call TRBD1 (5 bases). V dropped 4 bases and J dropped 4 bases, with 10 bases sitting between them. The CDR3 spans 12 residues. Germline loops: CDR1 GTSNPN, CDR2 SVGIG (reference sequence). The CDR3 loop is CAWNAGIYGYTF. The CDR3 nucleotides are TGTGCCTGGAATGCAGGGATCTATGGCTACACCTTC. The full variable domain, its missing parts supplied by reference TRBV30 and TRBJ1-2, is SQTIHQWPATLVQPVGSPLSLECTVEGTSNPNLYWYRQAAGRGLQLLFYSVGIGQISSEVPQNLSASRPQDRQFILSSKKLLLSDSGFYLCAWNAGIYGYTFGSGTRLTVV.

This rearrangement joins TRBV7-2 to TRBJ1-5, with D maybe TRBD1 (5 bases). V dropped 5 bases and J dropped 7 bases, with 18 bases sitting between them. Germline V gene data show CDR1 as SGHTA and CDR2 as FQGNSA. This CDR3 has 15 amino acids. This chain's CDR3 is CASSLNQGSRQPQHF. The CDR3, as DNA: TGTGCCAGCAGCCTAAACCAGGGATCGCGACAGCCCCAGCATTTT.

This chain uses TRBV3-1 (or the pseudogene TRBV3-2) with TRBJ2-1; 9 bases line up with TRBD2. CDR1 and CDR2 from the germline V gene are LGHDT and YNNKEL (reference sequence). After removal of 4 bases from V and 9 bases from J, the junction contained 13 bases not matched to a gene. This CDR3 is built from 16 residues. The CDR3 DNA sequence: TGTGCCAGCAGCCCAACGACTAGCGGAAGACTCGGTGAGCAGTTCTTC. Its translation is CASSPTTSGRLGEQFF.

In DNA form, the CDR3 reads TGCGCCAGCAGCCACCCAGGGGGCTATAATTCACCCCTCCACTTT. Its protein product is CASSHPGGYNSPLHF. J is TRBJ1-6 and V is TRBV4-1, with 7 bases matching TRBD1. The CDR3 covers 15 residues. Germline-derived CDR1 and CDR2 are MGHRA and YSYEKL. V shed 3 bases, J shed 3 bases, and the junction held 2 bases outside the gene matches.

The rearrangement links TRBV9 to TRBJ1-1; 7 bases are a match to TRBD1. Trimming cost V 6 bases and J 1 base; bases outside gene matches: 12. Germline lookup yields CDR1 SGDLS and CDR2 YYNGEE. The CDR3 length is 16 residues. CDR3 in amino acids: CASNPYGQDENTEAFF. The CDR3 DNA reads TGTGCCAGCAACCCCTACGGACAGGACGAGAACACTGAAGCTTTCTTT.

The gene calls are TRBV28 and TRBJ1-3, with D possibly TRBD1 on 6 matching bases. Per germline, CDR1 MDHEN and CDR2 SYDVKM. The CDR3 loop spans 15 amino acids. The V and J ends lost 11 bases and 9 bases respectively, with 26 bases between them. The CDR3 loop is CAAGAAVNAVGTIYF. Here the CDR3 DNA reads TGTGCCGCGGGGGCTGCGGTGAACGCGGTTGGCACCATATATTTT.

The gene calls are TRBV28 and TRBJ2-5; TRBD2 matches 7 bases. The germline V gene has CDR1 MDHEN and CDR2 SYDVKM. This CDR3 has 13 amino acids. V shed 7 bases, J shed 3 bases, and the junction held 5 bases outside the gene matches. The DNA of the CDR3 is TGTGCCAGCACAAAGCGGGGAAAAGAGACCCAGTACTTC. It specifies CASTKRGKETQYF.

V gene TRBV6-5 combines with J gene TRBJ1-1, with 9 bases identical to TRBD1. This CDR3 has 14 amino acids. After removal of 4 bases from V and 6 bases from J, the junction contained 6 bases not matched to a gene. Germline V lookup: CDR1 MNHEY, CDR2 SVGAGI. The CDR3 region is CASSSGQGWAEAFF. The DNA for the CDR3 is TGTGCCAGCAGTTCCGGACAGGGGTGGGCTGAAGCTTTCTTT.

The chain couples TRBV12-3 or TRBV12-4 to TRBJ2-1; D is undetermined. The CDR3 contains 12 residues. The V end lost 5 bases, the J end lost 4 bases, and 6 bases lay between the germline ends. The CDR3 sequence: CASSLTYNEQFF. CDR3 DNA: TGTGCCAGCAGTCTTACTTACAATGAGCAGTTCTTC.

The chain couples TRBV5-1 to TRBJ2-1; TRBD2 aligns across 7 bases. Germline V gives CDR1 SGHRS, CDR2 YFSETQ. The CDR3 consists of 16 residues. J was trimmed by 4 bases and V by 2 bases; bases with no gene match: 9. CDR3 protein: CASSFSPGLPYNEQFF. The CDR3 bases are TGCGCCAGCAGCTTCTCGCCGGGACTACCTTACAATGAGCAGTTCTTC.

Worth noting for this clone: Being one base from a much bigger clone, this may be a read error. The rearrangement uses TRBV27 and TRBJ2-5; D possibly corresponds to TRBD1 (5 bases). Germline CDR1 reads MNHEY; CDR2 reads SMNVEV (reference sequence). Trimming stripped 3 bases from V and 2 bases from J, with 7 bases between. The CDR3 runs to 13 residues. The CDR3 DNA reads TGTGCCAGCAGTTTCCGACAGCAAGAGACCCAGTACTTC. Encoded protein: CASSFRQQETQYF.

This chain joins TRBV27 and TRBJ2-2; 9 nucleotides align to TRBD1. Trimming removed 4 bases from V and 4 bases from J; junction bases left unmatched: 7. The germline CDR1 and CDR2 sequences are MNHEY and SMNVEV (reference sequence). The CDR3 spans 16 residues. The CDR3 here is CASSSTGGVGTGELFF. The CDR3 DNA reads TGTGCCAGCAGTTCCACAGGGGGCGTCGGCACCGGGGAGCTGTTTTTT.

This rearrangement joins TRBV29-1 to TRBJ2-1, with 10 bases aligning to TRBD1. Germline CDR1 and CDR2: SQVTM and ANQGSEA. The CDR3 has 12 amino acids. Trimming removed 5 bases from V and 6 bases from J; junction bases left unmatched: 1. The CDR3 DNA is TGCAGCGTTCGGACAGGGGGCAATGAGCAGTTCTTC. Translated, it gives CSVRTGGNEQFF.

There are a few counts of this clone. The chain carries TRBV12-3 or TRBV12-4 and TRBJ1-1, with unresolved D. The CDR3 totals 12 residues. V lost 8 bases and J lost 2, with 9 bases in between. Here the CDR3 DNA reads TGTGCCAGCGGCCAGGATAACACTGAAGCTTTCTTT. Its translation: CASGQDNTEAFF.

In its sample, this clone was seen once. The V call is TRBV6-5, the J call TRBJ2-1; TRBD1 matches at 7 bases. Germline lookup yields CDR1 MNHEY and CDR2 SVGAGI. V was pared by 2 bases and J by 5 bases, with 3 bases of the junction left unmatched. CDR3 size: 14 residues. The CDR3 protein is CASSYSTGDNEQFF. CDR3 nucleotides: TGTGCCAGCAGTTACAGCACAGGGGACAATGAGCAGTTCTTC.

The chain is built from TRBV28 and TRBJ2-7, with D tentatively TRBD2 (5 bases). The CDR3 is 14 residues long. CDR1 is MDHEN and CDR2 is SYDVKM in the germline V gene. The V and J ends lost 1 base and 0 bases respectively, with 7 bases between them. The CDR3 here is CASSLYGDSYEQYF. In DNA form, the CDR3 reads TGTGCCAGCAGTTTATACGGGGACTCCTACGAGCAGTACTTC.

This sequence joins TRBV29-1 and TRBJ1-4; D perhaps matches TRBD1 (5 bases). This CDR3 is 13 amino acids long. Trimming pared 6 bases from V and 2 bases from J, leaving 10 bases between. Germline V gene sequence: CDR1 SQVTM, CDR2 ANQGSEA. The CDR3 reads CSVQGSTNEKLFF. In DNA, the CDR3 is TGCAGCGTGCAGGGATCTACTAATGAAAAACTGTTTTTT. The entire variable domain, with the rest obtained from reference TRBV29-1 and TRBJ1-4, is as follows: SAVISQKPSRDICQRGTSLTIQCQVDSQVTMMFWYRQQPGQSLTLIATANQGSEATYESGFVIDKFPISRPNLTFSTLTVSNMSPEDSSIYLCSVQGSTNEKLFFGSGTQLSVL.

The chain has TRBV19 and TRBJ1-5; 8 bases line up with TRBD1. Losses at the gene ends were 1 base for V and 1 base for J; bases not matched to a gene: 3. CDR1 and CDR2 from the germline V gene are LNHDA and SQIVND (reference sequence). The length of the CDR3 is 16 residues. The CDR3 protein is CASSIAGGRSNQPQHF. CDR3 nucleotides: TGTGCCAGTAGTATAGCAGGGGGCAGGAGCAATCAGCCCCAGCATTTT.

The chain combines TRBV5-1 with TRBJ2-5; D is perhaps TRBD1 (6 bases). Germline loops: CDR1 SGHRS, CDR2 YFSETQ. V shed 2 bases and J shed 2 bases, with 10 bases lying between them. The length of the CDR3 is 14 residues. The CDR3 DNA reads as TGCGCCAGCAGCTTTCAAGGACAGCAAGAGACCCAGTACTTC. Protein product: CASSFQGQQETQYF.

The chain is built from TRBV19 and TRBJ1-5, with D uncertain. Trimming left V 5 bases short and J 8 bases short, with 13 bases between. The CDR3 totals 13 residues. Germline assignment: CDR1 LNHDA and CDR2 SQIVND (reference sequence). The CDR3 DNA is TGTGCCAGTAGTTCGGTGCAACTAAAGCCCCAGCATTTT. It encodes CASSSVQLKPQHF.

As DNA, the CDR3 is TGTGCCAGTAGTATAACAGCTACCGGGACTAGCGGCTTCTACGAGCAGTACTTC. Translated: CASSITATGTSGFYEQYF. This chain uses TRBV19 with TRBJ2-7; 11 bases are a match to TRBD2. Unmatched junction bases numbered 12, after V lost 2 bases and J lost 3 bases. This CDR3 has 18 amino acids. CDR1 is LNHDA and CDR2 is SQIVND in the germline V gene (reference sequence). The full variable domain, with the rest looked up from reference TRBV19 and TRBJ2-7, is DGGITQSPKYLFRKEGQNVTLSCEQNLNHDAMYWYRQDPGQGLRLIYYSQIVNDFQKGDIAEGYSVSREKKESFPLTVTSAQKNPTAFYLCASSITATGTSGFYEQYFGPGTRLTVT.